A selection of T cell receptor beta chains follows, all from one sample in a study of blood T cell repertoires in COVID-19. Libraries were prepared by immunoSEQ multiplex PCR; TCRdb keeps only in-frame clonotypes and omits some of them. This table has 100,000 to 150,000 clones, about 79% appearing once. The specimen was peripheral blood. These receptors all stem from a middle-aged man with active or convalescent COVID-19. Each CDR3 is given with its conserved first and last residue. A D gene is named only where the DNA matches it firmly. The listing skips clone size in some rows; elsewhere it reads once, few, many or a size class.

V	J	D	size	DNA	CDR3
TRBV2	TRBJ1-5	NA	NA	TGTGCCAGCAGTGTTAGACAGCTCAATCAGCCCCAGCATTTT	CASSVRQLNQPQHF
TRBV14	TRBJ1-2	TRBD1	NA	TGTGCCAGCAGCCAAACAGGGGGGCAAAGGGATGGCTACACCTTC	CASSQTGGQRDGYTF
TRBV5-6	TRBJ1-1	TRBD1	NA	TGTGCCAGCAGCTCGACAGGGCTGAACACTGAAGCTTTCTTT	CASSSTGLNTEAFF
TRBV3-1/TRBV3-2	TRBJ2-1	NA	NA	TGTGCCAGCAGCCCCCGCAAGTCGACAGCCTACAATGAGCAGTTCTTC	CASSPRKSTAYNEQFF
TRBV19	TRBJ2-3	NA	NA	TGTGCCAGTAGTATAGTTCCAGCAGATACGCAGTATTTT	CASSIVPADTQYF
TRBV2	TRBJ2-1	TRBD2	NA	TGTGCCAGCAGTTTGACTAGCGGGAGAGCCAATGAGCAGTTCTTC	CASSLTSGRANEQFF
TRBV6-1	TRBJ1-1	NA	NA	TGTGCCAGCAGACTGGGGGGGGACGTAGCCATAGAAACTTTCTTT	CASRLGGDVAIETFF
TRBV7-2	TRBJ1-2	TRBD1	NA	TGTGCCAGCAGCTCGGACAGGGGGCAGGGTGGCTACACCTTC	CASSSDRGQGGYTF
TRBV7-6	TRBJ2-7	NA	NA	TGTGCCAGCAGCTTAGCGCACAGGGCTGTGGGCGAGCAGTACTTC	CASSLAHRAVGEQYF
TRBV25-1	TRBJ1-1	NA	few	TGTGCCAGCAGTTATCCCGGGGTTGCTGAAGCTTTCTTT	CASSYPGVAEAFF
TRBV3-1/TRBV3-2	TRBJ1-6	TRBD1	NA	TGTGCCAGCAGCCTAGAAGGGACAGGGCATTCACCCCTCCACTTT	CASSLEGTGHSPLHF
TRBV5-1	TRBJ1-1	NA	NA	TGCGCCAGCAGCTTGGGAGGGTTGAGCACTGAAGCTTTCTTT	CASSLGGLSTEAFF
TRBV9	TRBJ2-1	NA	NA	TGTGCCAGCAAGGCAGGGGCAGGGAATGAGCAGTTCTTC	CASKAGAGNEQFF
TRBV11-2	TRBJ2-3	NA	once	TGTGCCAGCAGCTTAGTGGGGACACTCGGGTATACGCAGTATTTT	CASSLVGTLGYTQYF
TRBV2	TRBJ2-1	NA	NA	TGTGCCAGCCAGGGAGGGGGAGGCGAGCAGTTCTTC	CASQGGGGEQFF
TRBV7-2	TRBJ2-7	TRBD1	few	TGTGCCAGCAGAACCACAGGGGCCATCGAGCAGTACTTC	CASRTTGAIEQYF
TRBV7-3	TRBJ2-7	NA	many	TGTGCCAGCAGCTTGAGTAAGTCCGGCGAGCAGTACTTC	CASSLSKSGEQYF
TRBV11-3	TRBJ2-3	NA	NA	TGTGCCAGCAGCTTACCTATTCTCACAGATACGCAGTATTTT	CASSLPILTDTQYF
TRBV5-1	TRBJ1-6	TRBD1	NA	TGCGCCAGCAGCTTGGAGACAGGGGCCACTAATTCACCCCTCCACTTT	CASSLETGATNSPLHF
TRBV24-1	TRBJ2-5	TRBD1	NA	TGTGCCACCAGTGACCCAATTGGACAGGGGATGGGGGAGACCCAGTACTTC	CATSDPIGQGMGETQYF
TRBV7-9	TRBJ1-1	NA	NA	TGTGCCAGCAGTTCCCCGGTTGAGGGTGGAACTGAAGCTTTCTTT	CASSSPVEGGTEAFF
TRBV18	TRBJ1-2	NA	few	TGTGCCAGCTCAGCCGGGACTTTATATGGCTACACCTTC	CASSAGTLYGYTF
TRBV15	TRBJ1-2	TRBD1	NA	TGTGCCACCAGCAAGGACAGGGCCCCTAACTATGGCTACACCTTC	CATSKDRAPNYGYTF
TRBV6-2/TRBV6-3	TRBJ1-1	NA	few	TGTGCCAGCAGTAAGGGAGGGGAGAGCCCTGAAGCTTTCTTT	CASSKGGESPEAFF
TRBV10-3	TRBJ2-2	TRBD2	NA	TGTGCCAATTCGGCCGGGGGAGGGCCGCGGGGGTACACCGGGGAGCTGTTTTTT	CANSAGGGPRGYTGELFF
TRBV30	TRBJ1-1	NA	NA	TGTGCCTGGAGTGTAATGGCCCCCACTGAAGCTTTCTTT	CAWSVMAPTEAFF
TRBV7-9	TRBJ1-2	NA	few	TGTGCCAGCAGCCCTGGCCAGTACTATGGCTACACCTTC	CASSPGQYYGYTF
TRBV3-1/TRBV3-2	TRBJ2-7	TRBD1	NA	TGTGCCAGCAGCTCCGGGACAGGGATGGACGAGCAGTACTTC	CASSSGTGMDEQYF
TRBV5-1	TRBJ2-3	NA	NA	TGCGCCAGCTCTTACAGGGGGGGCGAAGATACGCAGTATTTT	CASSYRGGEDTQYF
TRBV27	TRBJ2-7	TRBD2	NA	TGTGCCAGCAGGTCCCATAGCGGGAGAGGGACCTACGAGCAGTACTTC	CASRSHSGRGTYEQYF
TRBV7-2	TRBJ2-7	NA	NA	TGTGCCAGCAGCTTAGATTCGGGGGGCCTAAGCTACGAGCAGTACTTC	CASSLDSGGLSYEQYF
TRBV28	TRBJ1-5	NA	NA	TGTGCCAGCACCCCTAGGGGGGGATTTAGCAATCAGCCCCAGCATTTT	CASTPRGGFSNQPQHF
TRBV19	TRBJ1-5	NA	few	TGTGCCAGTAGGGAGAGGAGAGAACCTAATCAGCCCCAGCATTTT	CASRERREPNQPQHF
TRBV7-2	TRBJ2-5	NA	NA	TGTGCCAGCAGCTTAGCGCTGGGCGGGCAAGAGACCCAGTACTTC	CASSLALGGQETQYF
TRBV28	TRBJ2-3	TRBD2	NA	TGTGCCAGCACCTTGACTAGCGGATTCACAGATACGCAGTATTTT	CASTLTSGFTDTQYF
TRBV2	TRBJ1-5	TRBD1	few	TGTGCCAGTGGGACAGGGGGCAATCAGCCCCAGCATTTT	CASGTGGNQPQHF
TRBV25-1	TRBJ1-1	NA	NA	TGTGCCAGCAGTGAAATCGGGGGGCTGTATGCTTTCTTT	CASSEIGGLYAFF
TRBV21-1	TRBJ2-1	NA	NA	TGTGCCAGCAGCAAGGGACTAGCGATCAACAATGAGCAGTTCTTC	CASSKGLAINNEQFF
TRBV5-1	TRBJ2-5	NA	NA	TGCGCCAGCAGCTTACCCTCACAATTCGGGGAGCAGACCCAAGAGACCCAGTACTTC	CASSLPSQFGEQTQETQYF
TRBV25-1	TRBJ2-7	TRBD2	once	TGTGCCAGCAGTGTAACTAGCGGGAGTCCCCACGAGCAGTACTTC	CASSVTSGSPHEQYF
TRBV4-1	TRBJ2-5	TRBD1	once	TGCGCCAGCAGCCAGACGGGACAGCGGTGGGGTGGGAGAGAGACCCAGTACTTC	CASSQTGQRWGGRETQYF
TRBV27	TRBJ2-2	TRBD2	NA	TGTGCCAGCAGTTGGAGCGGGGGGGCGACCGGGGAGCTGTTTTTT	CASSWSGGATGELFF
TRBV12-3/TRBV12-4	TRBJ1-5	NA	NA	TGTGCCAGCAGTGACCGGGGCAATCAGCCCCAGCATTTT	CASSDRGNQPQHF